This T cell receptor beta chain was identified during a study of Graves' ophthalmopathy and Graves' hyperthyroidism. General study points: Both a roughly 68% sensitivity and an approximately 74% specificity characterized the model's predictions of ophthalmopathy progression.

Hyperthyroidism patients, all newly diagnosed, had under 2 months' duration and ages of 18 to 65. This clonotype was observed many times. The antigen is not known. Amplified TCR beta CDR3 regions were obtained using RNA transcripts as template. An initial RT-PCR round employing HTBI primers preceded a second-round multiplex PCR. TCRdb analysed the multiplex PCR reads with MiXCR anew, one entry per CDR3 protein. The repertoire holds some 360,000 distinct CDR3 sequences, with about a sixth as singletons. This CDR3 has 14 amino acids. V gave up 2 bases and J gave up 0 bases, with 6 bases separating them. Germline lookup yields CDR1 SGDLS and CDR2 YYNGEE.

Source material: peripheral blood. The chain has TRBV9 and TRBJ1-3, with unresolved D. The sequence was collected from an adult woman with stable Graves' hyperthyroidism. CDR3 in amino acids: CASSVHSSGNTIYF. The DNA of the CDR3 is TGTGCCAGCAGCGTGCATAGCTCTGGAAACACCATATATTTT.